The 5 T cell receptor beta chains given below trace back to one sample, sequenced in a study of CD8 T cells in ankylosing spondylitis. Using its own MiXCR run on the 5' RACE reads, TCRdb lists one record per CDR3 protein. The data hold 250,000 to 350,000 distinct CDR3 sequences, with less than 25% observed a single time. Sample: blood, either unsorted or a sorted T cell fraction (not recorded which). The receptors shown here come from a female donor with ankylosing spondylitis or in good health (not recorded which).

In its sample, this clonotype was seen a few times. The chain recombines TRBV7-2 with TRBJ2-3; D call uncertain. CDR1 is SGHTA, CDR2 FQGNSA, per germline. Trimming removed 5 bases from V and 0 bases from J, with 9 bases in between. CDR3 length: 14 amino acids. The CDR3 loop reads CASSEDSSTDTQYF. Here the CDR3 DNA reads TGTGCCAGCAGCGAAGATAGCAGCACAGATACGCAGTATTTT.

The chain has TRBV12-3 or TRBV12-4 and TRBJ2-7; possibly TRBD1 or TRBD2 for D (5 bases each). V lost 5 bases to trimming and J lost 3 bases, with 23 bases between them. The CDR3 length is 17 residues. CDR3 protein: CASSPTRDRDSRYEQYF. The CDR3 coding sequence is TGTGCCAGCAGTCCTACCCGGGACCGGGATTCCCGCTACGAGCAGTACTTC.

The genes are TRBV20-1 and TRBJ1-3; unclear D gene. Germline assignment: CDR1 DFQATT and CDR2 SNEGSKA (reference sequence). The CDR3 has 13 amino acids. Trimming cost V 6 bases and J 7 bases, with 16 bases left between them. CDR3 in DNA: TGCAGTGCCTCGCCCGGGCGGCGGAACACCATATATTTT. Amino acids: CSASPGRRNTIYF.

This clonotype has only a few counts. The CDR3 is CASSSASGETQYF. In DNA form, the CDR3 reads TGTGCCAGCAGCTCCGCTAGCGGAGAGACCCAGTACTTC. V gene TRBV7-6 combines with J gene TRBJ2-5, with TRBD2 matching over 7 bases. The V and J ends lost 4 bases and 4 bases, in that order; junction bases with no gene match: 3. This CDR3 has 13 residues. Germline V CDR1 and CDR2: SGHVS, FNYEAQ. Full variable domain (rest looked up from reference TRBV7-6 and TRBJ2-5): GAGVSQSPRYKVTKRGQDVALRCDPISGHVSLYWYRQALGQGPEFLTYFNYEAQQDKSGLPNDRFSAERPEGSISTLTIQRTEQRDSAMYRCASSSASGETQYFGPGTRLLVL.

The chain employs TRBV2 and TRBJ2-2; TRBD1 aligns across 7 bases. The CDR3 is made up of 15 amino acids. Germline values: CDR1 SNHLY, CDR2 FYNNEI. With V trimmed by 6 bases and J by 1 base, 5 bases remained unmatched. CDR3 sequence: CASSDRVLNTGELFF. In DNA form, the CDR3 reads TGTGCCAGCAGCGACAGGGTCCTGAACACCGGGGAGCTGTTTTTT.